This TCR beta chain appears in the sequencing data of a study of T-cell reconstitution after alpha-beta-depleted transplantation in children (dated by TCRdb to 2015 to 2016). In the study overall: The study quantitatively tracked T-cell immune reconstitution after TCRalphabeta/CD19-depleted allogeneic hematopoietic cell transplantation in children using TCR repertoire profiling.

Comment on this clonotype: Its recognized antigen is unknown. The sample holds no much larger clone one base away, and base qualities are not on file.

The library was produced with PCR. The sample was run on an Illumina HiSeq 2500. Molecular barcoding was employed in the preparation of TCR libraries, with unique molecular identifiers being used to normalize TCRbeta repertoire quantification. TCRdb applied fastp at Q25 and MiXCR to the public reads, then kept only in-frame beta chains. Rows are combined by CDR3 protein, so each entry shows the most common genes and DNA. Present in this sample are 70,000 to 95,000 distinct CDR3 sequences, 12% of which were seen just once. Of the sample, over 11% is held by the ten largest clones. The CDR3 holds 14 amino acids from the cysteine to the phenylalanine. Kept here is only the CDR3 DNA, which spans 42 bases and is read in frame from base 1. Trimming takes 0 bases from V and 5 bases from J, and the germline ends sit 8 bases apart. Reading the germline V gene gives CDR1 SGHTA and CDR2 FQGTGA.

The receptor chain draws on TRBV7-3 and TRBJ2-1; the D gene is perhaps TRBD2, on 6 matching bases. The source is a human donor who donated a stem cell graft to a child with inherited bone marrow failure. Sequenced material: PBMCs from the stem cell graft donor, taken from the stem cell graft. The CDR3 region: CASSLTGLDNEQFF. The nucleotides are TGTGCCAGCAGCTTAACGGGACTCGACAATGAGCAGTTCTTC.